Listed here are 21 T cell receptor beta chains from one sample, sequenced in a study of CD8 T cells in Susac syndrome. It was with random hexamers that about 0.45 to 1 ug RNA was reverse transcribed. TCRdb re-called the immunoSEQ multiplex PCR reads through MiXCR, storing one row per CDR3 protein. The sample shows 100,000 or so distinct CDR3 sequences, 85% to 95% of them seen only once. The specimen was CD8+ T cells from PBMCs. The receptors originated from a human donor in good health.

The chain employs TRBV7-8 and TRBJ2-3; D not certain. The V gene lost 5 bases and the J gene lost 1 base, with 7 bases spanning the gap. The CDR3 runs to 13 residues. Per germline, CDR1 SGHVS and CDR2 FQNEAQ. CDR3: CASSRAGTDTQYF. In DNA, the CDR3 is TGTGCCAGCAGCCGCGCGGGCACAGATACGCAGTATTTT.

J is TRBJ1-1 and V is TRBV5-1; D not certain. With 0 bases removed from V and 1 base from J, the gap between germline ends came to 7 bases. The germline V gene encodes CDR1 SGHRS and CDR2 YFSETQ. This CDR3 has 14 residues. In nucleotides, the CDR3 is TGCGCCAGCAGCTTGGATACGCGGAACACTGAAGCTTTCTTT. Translated, it gives CASSLDTRNTEAFF.

The rearrangement uses TRBV10-3 and TRBJ2-1, with TRBD1 matching 8 bases. From germline, CDR1 is ENHRY and CDR2 SYGVKD. The CDR3 length is 13 residues. The V gene end was trimmed by 6 bases and the J gene end by 7 bases; junction bases not matched to a gene: 5. CDR3 DNA: TGTGCCATCAGACCCGACAGGGGTAATGAGCAGTTCTTC. This gives the protein CAIRPDRGNEQFF.

The chain combines TRBV7-2 with TRBJ2-7; 10 bases align to TRBD1. CDR3 length equals 16 residues. The J segment lost 2 bases and the V segment lost 4 bases, leaving 8 bases of the junction unmatched. Germline assignment: CDR1 SGHTA and CDR2 FQGNSA. The CDR3 loop is CASSSDTGTGAYEQYF. The CDR3 region has the DNA TGTGCCAGCAGCTCCGATACCGGGACAGGGGCCTACGAGCAGTACTTC.

This chain joins TRBV9 and TRBJ2-3; TRBD1 matches 8 bases. CDR3 length: 15 residues. Germline lookup yields CDR1 SGDLS and CDR2 YYNGEE. Trimming took 4 bases from V and 5 from J; bases not matched to a gene: 9. Here the CDR3 reads CASSPRTGSVDTQYF. CDR3 bases: TGTGCCAGCAGCCCACGGACAGGGTCTGTAGATACGCAGTATTTT.

V and J are TRBV6-2 or TRBV6-3 and TRBJ2-2; 11 nucleotides line up with TRBD2. This CDR3 region has 14 residues. V lost 4 bases, J lost 6 bases, and 1 base stayed unmatched. CDR1 and CDR2 from the germline V gene are MNHEY and SVGEGT. CDR3 sequence: CASSLLAGAGELFF. The CDR3 DNA follows: TGTGCCAGCAGTTTACTAGCGGGAGCCGGGGAGCTGTTTTTT.

The chain recombines TRBV3-1 with TRBJ2-3, with 8 nucleotides matching TRBD1. This CDR3 spans 15 amino acids. The germline CDR1 and CDR2 sequences are LGHDT and YNNKEL (reference sequence). V was clipped by 2 bases and J by 4 bases; unmatched bases: 5. For the CDR3, the DNA is TGTGCCAGCAGCCAACTCGGACAGGGAGCAGATACGCAGTATTTT. Translating gives CASSQLGQGADTQYF.

The chain joins TRBV20-1 to TRBJ2-1; D could derive from TRBD1 or TRBD2 (5 bases each). The CDR3 length is 19 residues. Germline CDR1 is DFQATT and CDR2 is SNEGSKA (reference sequence). V dropped 3 bases and J dropped 4 bases, with 28 bases sitting between them. CDR3 nucleotide sequence: TGCAGTGCTAGGGCGCGACGAGAGTTGGGGACGGAGCTATACAATGAGCAGTTCTTC. As protein: CSARARRELGTELYNEQFF.

This clonotype turned up a few times. This chain uses TRBV7-9 with TRBJ2-1; 7 bases map to TRBD2. Unmatched junction bases numbered 4, after V lost 5 bases and J lost 0 bases. Germline-derived CDR1 and CDR2 are SEHNR and FQNEAQ (reference sequence). The CDR3 covers 15 residues. The CDR3 loop is CASSPPSGSYNEQFF. For the CDR3, the DNA is TGTGCCAGCAGCCCCCCTAGCGGCTCCTACAATGAGCAGTTCTTC.

This chain links TRBV4-2 with TRBJ2-5; the match to TRBD1 covers 10 bases. This CDR3 comprises 15 residues. Germline loops: CDR1 LGHNA, CDR2 YNFKEQ. The V segment lost 3 bases and the J segment 2 bases; nucleotides outside the gene matches: 3. The CDR3 DNA is TGTGCCAGCAGCCATACGGACAGGGGGCAAGAGACCCAGTACTTC. Translated: CASSHTDRGQETQYF.

The chain carries TRBV11-2 and TRBJ1-1; no clear D gene. The CDR3 contains 10 residues. Trimming left V 8 bases short and J 5 bases short, with 6 bases between. Germline-derived CDR1 and CDR2 are SGHAT and FQNNGV. DNA of the CDR3: TGTGCCAGCCGCGAGACTGAAGCTTTCTTT. The encoded protein is CASRETEAFF.

This chain connects TRBV3-1 to TRBJ2-7; 10 positions agree with TRBD2. Germline-derived CDR1 and CDR2 are LGHDT and YNNKEL (reference sequence). This CDR3 region has 15 residues. V lost 4 bases, J lost 9 bases, and 12 bases stayed unmatched. CDR3 nucleotide sequence: TGTGCCAGCAGCCCTCTCCCGACTAGCGGGTCTGTGCAGTACTTC. Its translation is CASSPLPTSGSVQYF.

A single count supports this clonotype. The chain recombines TRBV7-3 with TRBJ1-1, with D unresolved. Trimming took off 3 bases at V and 4 bases at J, with 9 bases between the two ends. Germline CDR1 reads SGHTA; CDR2 reads FQGTGA. There are 13 residues in the CDR3. DNA for the CDR3: TGTGCCAGCAGCTTGGAGGTGGCCACTGAAGCTTTCTTT. It codes for CASSLEVATEAFF.

The genes are TRBV29-1 and TRBJ1-2; D is unresolved. V was trimmed by 8 bases and J by 6 bases, leaving 13 bases between them. CDR1 and CDR2 (germline): SQVTM, ANQGSEA. There are 11 residues in the CDR3. The CDR3 is CSCGLSDGYTF. The CDR3 nucleotides read TGCAGCTGCGGATTAAGCGATGGCTACACCTTC.

The V call is TRBV29-1, the J call TRBJ1-1, with D uncertain. Per the germline V gene, CDR1 is SQVTM and CDR2 is ANQGSEA. Trimming stripped 5 bases from V and 3 bases from J, with 19 bases between. The length of the CDR3 is 15 residues. CDR3 sequence: CSVSIIAWGDTEAFF. CDR3 nucleotide sequence: TGCAGCGTTTCTATAATCGCCTGGGGAGACACTGAAGCTTTCTTT.

The CDR3 loop reads CSARVLGTSGGAYNEQFF. The CDR3 nucleotides read TGCAGTGCTAGAGTATTAGGGACTAGCGGGGGGGCCTACAATGAGCAGTTCTTC. The chain has TRBV20-1 and TRBJ2-1, with 16 bases that match TRBD2. Germline V lookup: CDR1 DFQATT, CDR2 SNEGSKA (reference sequence). The CDR3 extends over 18 amino acids. Unmatched junction bases numbered 5, after V lost 1 base and J lost 2 bases.

This chain uses TRBV25-1 with TRBJ1-1; possible D gene TRBD1, 6 bases. The CDR3 is 15 amino acids. Germline lookup yields CDR1 MGHDK and CDR2 SYGVNS. V lost 8 bases and J lost 0, with 16 bases in between. This CDR3 is CASFGVTGLNTEAFF. The CDR3 DNA sequence: TGTGCCAGCTTTGGGGTCACAGGGTTGAACACTGAAGCTTTCTTT.

This chain joins TRBV5-1 and TRBJ2-7; 7 nucleotides align to TRBD1. The V segment lost 0 bases and the J segment 2 bases; nucleotides outside the gene matches: 5. Germline V gene sequence: CDR1 SGHRS, CDR2 YFSETQ. The CDR3 totals 15 residues. The CDR3 sequence: CASSLERQGPYEQYF. The CDR3 region has the DNA TGCGCCAGCAGCTTGGAACGACAGGGCCCCTACGAGCAGTACTTC.

The V and J genes are TRBV29-1 and TRBJ1-1; 8 bases align to TRBD1. The CDR3 spans 15 residues. The germline CDR1 and CDR2 sequences are SQVTM and ANQGSEA. V lost 0 bases to trimming and J lost 11 bases; unmatched junction nucleotides: 14. This CDR3 is CSVEDPGQGFMRAFF. Written as DNA, the CDR3 is TGCAGCGTTGAAGATCCCGGACAGGGTTTCATGCGGGCTTTCTTT.

In the case of this clonotype: Lacking the conserved final phenylalanine or tryptophan, this CDR3 likely reflects a read error. This chain uses TRBV5-1 with TRBJ1-1, with D maybe TRBD1 (6 bases). Germline V CDR1 and CDR2: SGHRS, YFSETQ. The CDR3 runs to 14 residues. V lost 5 bases and J 3 bases, leaving 14 bases between the germline ends. CDR3 in DNA: TGCGCCAGCAGGTTCAGGGGCGGCGACACTGAAGCTTTCCTT. Translating gives CASRFRGGDTEAFL.

The chain couples TRBV6-5 to TRBJ2-3; 7 bases are shared with TRBD1. CDR3 length: 14 residues. The J segment lost 2 bases and the V segment lost 6 bases, leaving 5 bases of the junction unmatched. CDR1 and CDR2 (germline): MNHEY, SVGAGI. The chain's CDR3 is CASRLGGNTDTQYF. Written as DNA, the CDR3 is TGTGCCAGCAGATTAGGGGGCAACACAGATACGCAGTATTTT.